A selection of T cell receptor beta chains follows, all from one sample in a study of siplizumab effects on memory and regulatory T cells. Sequenced by immunoSEQ multiplex PCR; TCRdb stores in-frame clones only, minus some. The data hold approximately 2,700 clones, with about 61% observed a single time. Sequencing was carried out using TEMRA CD8+ T cells sorted from blood. These receptors originate from a human donor in good health. Each CDR3 is given with its conserved first and last residue. The order of the fields is J gene, V gene, D gene, clone size, CDR3 DNA, CDR3 protein. The D gene is left open where the match is weak. A clone size is listed for some rows: how often the clone was seen (once, few, many), or a class if it is expanded.

J gene: TRBJ2-7
V gene: TRBV7-9
D gene: NA
clone size: NA
CDR3 DNA: TGTGCCAGCAGGACAGGTTCCTCCTACGAGCAGTACTTC
CDR3 protein: CASRTGSSYEQYF

J gene: TRBJ1-4
V gene: TRBV2
D gene: NA
clone size: NA
CDR3 DNA: TGTGCCAGCAGTGAAGCGGATCTGGCTCCCGGAAAACTGTTTTTT
CDR3 protein: CASSEADLAPGKLFF

J gene: TRBJ1-1
V gene: TRBV19
D gene: NA
clone size: few
CDR3 DNA: TGTGCCAGTAGTATAATATGGAACACTGAAGCTTTCTTT
CDR3 protein: CASSIIWNTEAFF

J gene: TRBJ2-7
V gene: TRBV7-8
D gene: NA
clone size: NA
CDR3 DNA: TGTGCCAGCAGGGGGGGGCCAGCCGGCTCCTACGAGCAGTACTTC
CDR3 protein: CASRGGPAGSYEQYF

J gene: TRBJ2-7
V gene: TRBV6-6
D gene: TRBD1
clone size: NA
CDR3 DNA: TGTGCCAGCGGGACAGATTCCCTCAGCCAGTACTTC
CDR3 protein: CASGTDSLSQYF

J gene: TRBJ2-1
V gene: TRBV5-1
D gene: NA
clone size: NA
CDR3 DNA: TGCGCCAGCAGCTTGGCGGCTATCCACTACAATGAGCAGTTCTTC
CDR3 protein: CASSLAAIHYNEQFF

J gene: TRBJ2-7
V gene: TRBV7-9
D gene: NA
clone size: NA
CDR3 DNA: TGTGCCAGCAATCGGGGATACGAGCAGTACTTC
CDR3 protein: CASNRGYEQYF

J gene: TRBJ1-1
V gene: TRBV27
D gene: NA
clone size: NA
CDR3 DNA: TGTGCCAGCAGGACAGGACGCACTGAAGCTTTCTTT
CDR3 protein: CASRTGRTEAFF

J gene: TRBJ1-1
V gene: TRBV27
D gene: NA
clone size: NA
CDR3 DNA: TGTGCCAGCAGTTTTCCTGGAGCTGAAGCTTTCTTT
CDR3 protein: CASSFPGAEAFF

J gene: TRBJ2-7
V gene: TRBV2
D gene: NA
clone size: few
CDR3 DNA: TGTGCCAGCAGTGAAGTCCGGGAGCAGTACTTC
CDR3 protein: CASSEVREQYF

J gene: TRBJ2-5
V gene: TRBV19
D gene: TRBD2
clone size: NA
CDR3 DNA: TGTGCCAGTAGTACGACTAGCGGGGGCCCACTGGACCAAGAGACCCAGTACTTC
CDR3 protein: CASSTTSGGPLDQETQYF

J gene: TRBJ1-2
V gene: TRBV5-6
D gene: TRBD1
clone size: once
CDR3 DNA: TGTGCCAGCAGCTTGGGGGGATCCGGGACAGGGAGTGGCTACACCTTC
CDR3 protein: CASSLGGSGTGSGYTF

J gene: TRBJ1-2
V gene: TRBV11-2
D gene: NA
clone size: NA
CDR3 DNA: TGTGCCAGCAGCTTAGGACGCCAGGCTTACTATGGCTACACCTTC
CDR3 protein: CASSLGRQAYYGYTF

J gene: TRBJ2-3
V gene: TRBV6-5
D gene: TRBD1
clone size: few
CDR3 DNA: TGTGCCAGCAGACGGGACAGGGAGGCTACGCAGTATTTT
CDR3 protein: CASRRDREATQYF

J gene: TRBJ2-7
V gene: TRBV19
D gene: TRBD1
clone size: few
CDR3 DNA: TGTGCCAGTAGTCCGAGGACAGGGGGCTTGGTAGGGGAGCAGTACTTC
CDR3 protein: CASSPRTGGLVGEQYF

J gene: TRBJ2-7
V gene: TRBV6-1
D gene: TRBD2
clone size: NA
CDR3 DNA: TGTGCCAGCAATCAACGGGGGGGGTACGAGCAGTACTTC
CDR3 protein: CASNQRGGYEQYF

J gene: TRBJ2-1
V gene: TRBV4-1
D gene: TRBD2
clone size: NA
CDR3 DNA: TGCGCCAGCAGTTGGGAGGGGCCCCTAGCGGGAAGGGATAATGAGCAGTTCTTC
CDR3 protein: CASSWEGPLAGRDNEQFF

J gene: TRBJ2-5
V gene: TRBV5-1
D gene: NA
clone size: few
CDR3 DNA: TGCGCCAGCAGCTCCGGCCTCCAAGAGACCCAGTACTTC
CDR3 protein: CASSSGLQETQYF

J gene: TRBJ2-1
V gene: TRBV5-4
D gene: NA
clone size: NA
CDR3 DNA: TGTGCCAGCAGCCCAGGACAGAGCTCCTACAATGAGCAGTTCTTC
CDR3 protein: CASSPGQSSYNEQFF

J gene: TRBJ2-5
V gene: TRBV19
D gene: TRBD2
clone size: NA
CDR3 DNA: TGTGCCAGTAGTATGATCAGCGGGACCATCGGCCAAGAGACCCAGTACTTC
CDR3 protein: CASSMISGTIGQETQYF

J gene: TRBJ2-3
V gene: TRBV19
D gene: NA
clone size: NA
CDR3 DNA: TGTGCCAGTAGTCCACGCCCGGGGGCTATGACAGATACGCAGTATTTT
CDR3 protein: CASSPRPGAMTDTQYF

J gene: TRBJ2-2
V gene: TRBV13
D gene: TRBD2
clone size: NA
CDR3 DNA: TGTGCCAGCAGCCCCAGGACTAGCGGGAGCTCTCACGGCACCGGGGAGCTGTTTTTT
CDR3 protein: CASSPRTSGSSHGTGELFF

J gene: TRBJ2-5
V gene: TRBV7-9
D gene: NA
clone size: NA
CDR3 DNA: TGTGCCAGCAGCTTAGTCACCCAGGGACCCCAAGAGACCCAGTACTTC
CDR3 protein: CASSLVTQGPQETQYF

J gene: TRBJ1-5
V gene: TRBV30
D gene: NA
clone size: medium-sized
CDR3 DNA: TGTGCCTGGAGCTCAGGGTACGGCAATCAGCCCCAGCATTTT
CDR3 protein: CAWSSGYGNQPQHF

J gene: TRBJ1-5
V gene: TRBV6-4
D gene: NA
clone size: NA
CDR3 DNA: TGTGCCAGCAGCCCCAGGGACCAGCCCCAGCATTTT
CDR3 protein: CASSPRDQPQHF

J gene: TRBJ1-1
V gene: TRBV9
D gene: TRBD1
clone size: NA
CDR3 DNA: TGTGCCAGCAGCGGGGACAGGGTCCTCGGGGAAACTGAAGCTTTCTTT
CDR3 protein: CASSGDRVLGETEAFF

J gene: TRBJ1-3
V gene: TRBV15
D gene: NA
clone size: NA
CDR3 DNA: TGTGCCACCAGCAGAGATCGGGAAAACACCATATATTTT
CDR3 protein: CATSRDRENTIYF

J gene: TRBJ1-1
V gene: TRBV29-1
D gene: NA
clone size: NA
CDR3 DNA: TGCAGCGTGGCCGGACGGAAGAACACTGAAGCTTTCTTT
CDR3 protein: CSVAGRKNTEAFF

J gene: TRBJ2-5
V gene: TRBV9
D gene: TRBD1
clone size: NA
CDR3 DNA: TGTGCCAGCAGCCGAGGGGGCTACCAAGAGACCCAGTACTTC
CDR3 protein: CASSRGGYQETQYF

J gene: TRBJ2-7
V gene: TRBV18
D gene: NA
clone size: NA
CDR3 DNA: TGTGCCAGCTCACCAAAGATTTCAGCCCGACGAGTACCCTTCCTAAGACAGCAGTACTTC
CDR3 protein: CASSPKISARRVPFLRQQYF